What follows are 22 T cell receptor beta chains derived from one specimen sequenced in a study of blood T cells in healthy people across ages. Sample-barcoded 5' priming and a J-beta primer mix drove a second PCR of about 7 to 11 cycles. TCRdb processed the 5' RACE reads anew with MiXCR; each CDR3 protein has one entry. The sample contains more than 750,000 distinct CDR3 sequences, about 29% of which appear only once. The sample was also linked to a second study, of T cells of mothers and their children.

The sample was blood. The receptors stem from a woman aged 35 to 49 in good health.

J is TRBJ2-7 and V is TRBV7-2; 9 bases fit TRBD1. Germline-derived CDR1 and CDR2 are SGHTA and FQGNSA. This CDR3 region has 16 residues. V lost 5 bases and J lost 6; bases outside the gene matches: 14. CDR3 region: CASSPAFGTGWREQYF. CDR3 in DNA: TGTGCCAGCAGCCCTGCTTTCGGGACAGGGTGGCGCGAGCAGTACTTC.

The chain carries TRBV5-1 and TRBJ2-7; D may be TRBD1 (5 bases). There are 15 residues in the CDR3. Trimming took off 4 bases at V and 5 bases at J, with 19 bases between the two ends. Germline V gives CDR1 SGHRS, CDR2 YFSETQ. The CDR3 sequence: CASSLGSGSSNEQYF. As DNA, the CDR3 is TGCGCCAGCAGCCTCGGGTCAGGGTCGTCTAACGAGCAGTACTTC.

This clonotype was seen a single time. V gene TRBV13 combines with J gene TRBJ2-1, with no clear D. V shed 5 bases and J shed 8 bases, with 28 bases lying between them. Germline V gene lookup returns CDR1 PRHDT and CDR2 FYEKMQ (reference sequence). This CDR3 is 18 amino acids long. The CDR3 protein is CASSTYGPRAARPHEQFF. The CDR3 region has the DNA TGTGCCAGCAGCACTTATGGCCCCCGGGCAGCCAGGCCACATGAGCAGTTCTTC. The whole variable domain, remainder taken from reference TRBV13 and TRBJ2-1, is AAGVIQSPRHLIKEKRETATLKCYPIPRHDTVYWYQQGPGQDPQFLISFYEKMQSDKGSIPDRFSAQQFSDYHSELNMSSLELGDSALYFCASSTYGPRAARPHEQFFGPGTRLTVL.

In its sample, this clonotype was seen many times. V usage is TRBV9 and J usage is TRBJ2-7; 10 bases align to TRBD2. Germline CDR1 and CDR2: SGDLS and YYNGEE. The CDR3 consists of 14 residues. Trimming removed 3 bases from V and 7 bases from J; junction bases left unmatched: 7. The CDR3 is CASSGSGGAREQYF. CDR3 DNA sequence: TGTGCCAGCAGCGGGAGCGGGGGGGCTAGAGAGCAGTACTTC.

Details on this clonotype: A single base separates this from a much larger clone, so it may be a read error. CDR3 region: CASSLGFELNEQYF. The CDR3 DNA reads as TGTGCCAGCAGTTTAGGTTTTGAGTTGAATGAGCAGTACTTC. This rearrangement joins TRBV27 to TRBJ2-4; D gene uncertain. Looked up from germline, CDR1 is MNHEY and CDR2 is SMNVEV (reference sequence). This CDR3 has 14 amino acids. V shed 2 bases and J shed 13 bases, with 18 bases lying between them.

This clonotype occurred a few times. The V and J genes are TRBV7-9 and TRBJ2-3; tentative D call: TRBD1 (5 bases). CDR1 is SEHNR, CDR2 FQNEAQ, per germline (reference sequence). The CDR3 sequence is 15 residues long. V lost 1 base and J 5 bases, leaving 13 bases between the germline ends. The CDR3 DNA is TGTGCCAGCAGCTTAGGAGGTTGGGGCGGAGATACGCAGTATTTT. It codes for CASSLGGWGGDTQYF.

This clonotype was counted between two and nine times. The V gene is TRBV30, the J gene TRBJ2-7; D is ambiguous. The CDR3 runs 12 residues. Germline CDR1 and CDR2: GTSNPN and SVGIG (reference sequence). With 1 base removed from V and 3 bases from J, the gap between germline ends came to 7 bases. The CDR3 DNA is TGTGCCTGGAGTGCCCCCCACTACGAGCAGTACTTC. It specifies CAWSAPHYEQYF.

This clonotype was recorded many times. This rearrangement joins TRBV6-5 to TRBJ1-2; no firm D call. Trimming left V 2 bases short and J 6 bases short, with 16 bases between. This CDR3 is built from 15 residues. Germline V gives CDR1 MNHEY, CDR2 SVGAGI. Here the CDR3 DNA reads TGTGCCAGCAGTTACGGCGGGCACCCTAGTGATGGCTACACCTTC. It yields the protein CASSYGGHPSDGYTF.

The rearrangement joins TRBV29-1 to TRBJ2-7; D may be TRBD1 (6 bases). The ends were cut back, 7 bases at V and 7 bases at J, with 23 bases in the middle. The CDR3 spans 14 residues. The germline V gene has CDR1 SQVTM and CDR2 ANQGSEA. CDR3 sequence (DNA): TGCAGCGCCCGAACCTCAGGGGTTGGTGGTGAGCAGTACTTC. It yields the protein CSARTSGVGGEQYF.

A note on this clonotype: Compared with germline, one end of the junction differs, possibly owing to a read error. This chain uses TRBV28 with TRBJ1-1, with 7 nucleotides matching TRBD1. The CDR3 loop spans 13 amino acids. The germline gives CDR1 MDHEN, CDR2 SYDVKM. The chain's CDR3 is CTSSDRVNTEAFF. The DNA for the CDR3 is TGTACCAGCAGTGACAGGGTAAACACTGAAGCTTTCTTT.

CDR3 amino acids: CSARRGAGGPGETQYF. CDR3 bases: TGCAGTGCTAGACGAGGTGCGGGAGGGCCCGGGGAGACCCAGTACTTC. The rearrangement links TRBV20-1 to TRBJ2-7; 9 positions match TRBD2. The tail of the sequence fits TRBJ2-5 better, so the J call may be wrong. CDR3 length equals 16 residues. Germline V gene lookup returns CDR1 DFQATT and CDR2 SNEGSKA (reference sequence).

This sequence joins TRBV24-1 and TRBJ2-5, with 9 bases that match TRBD1. V was pared by 9 bases and J by 4 bases, with 2 bases of the junction left unmatched. The CDR3 consists of 12 residues. In germline, CDR1 is KGHDR, CDR2 SFDVKD. The CDR3 region has the DNA TGTGCCACCGGGACAGGGTCAGAGACCCAGTACTTC. It yields the protein CATGTGSETQYF.

At least ten counts were recorded for this clonotype. This sequence joins TRBV6-1 and TRBJ2-7; TRBD1 matches 8 bases. The CDR3 extends over 18 amino acids. Germline CDR1 MNHNS, CDR2 SASEGT. V dropped 6 bases and J dropped 0; count of bases not matched to a gene: 16. For the CDR3, the DNA is TGTGCCAGCAGCTGGGGGACCCCTCGGACAGGGAGCTCCTACGAGCAGTACTTC. Its translation is CASSWGTPRTGSSYEQYF.

Only one count was recorded for this clonotype. Sequence at one end of the junction differs from germline and may be a read error. V gene TRBV10-3 combines with J gene TRBJ1-1; no reliable D call. Germline CDR1 reads ENHRY; CDR2 reads SYGVKD. The CDR3 consists of 18 residues. The CDR3 sequence: CAIGPEGEWRGMNTKAFF. DNA of the CDR3: TGTGCCATCGGCCCCGAAGGTGAGTGGCGTGGGATGAACACTAAAGCTTTCTTT.

This clonotype was observed a few times. This chain uses TRBV18 with TRBJ1-6; D is unresolved. Germline values: CDR1 KGHSH, CDR2 LQKENI. This CDR3 has 14 amino acids. Trimming left V 9 bases short and J 12 bases short, with 21 bases between. As DNA, the CDR3 is TGTGCCAGAGACCGACTACTCGGAGAGGGACCCCTCCACTTT. Translated: CARDRLLGEGPLHF.

As for this clonotype: A much larger clone sits a single nucleotide away, making a read error possible. The rearrangement joins TRBV5-1 to TRBJ2-4; 10 bases match TRBD1. The J call may be in error: the DNA end matches TRBJ2-7 better. The CDR3 covers 15 residues. Germline CDR1 reads SGHRS; CDR2 reads YFSETQ. CDR3 sequence (DNA): TGCGCCAGCAACCCCGGGGGGACAGGGGTCTACGAGCAGTACTTC. Translating it yields CASNPGGTGVYEQYF.

With regard to this clonotype: This clone may be a read error of a much larger clone one base away. The chain has TRBV6-5 and TRBJ2-5; 7 bases agree with TRBD2. CDR1 is MNHEY and CDR2 is SVGAGI in the germline V gene. The CDR3 is 15 residues long. The CDR3 sequence is CASSYSGREGEIQYF. Here the CDR3 DNA reads TGTGCCAGCAGTTATTCGGGCAGGGAGGGCGAGATCCAGTACTTC.

CDR3 DNA: TGTGCCTTGGGGGGGCAGAGCTCCTACAATGAGCAGTACTTC. Protein sequence: CALGGQSSYNEQYF. The chain recombines TRBV7-2 with TRBJ2-1, with D perhaps matching TRBD2 (7 bases). The end of the DNA is better explained by TRBJ2-7, so the J call may be wrong. Germline CDR1 reads SGHTA; CDR2 reads FQGNSA. This CDR3 is built from 14 residues.

The chain carries TRBV20-1 and TRBJ2-3, with a tentative D call TRBD1 (5 bases). V was trimmed by 1 base and J by 2 bases, leaving 7 bases between them. CDR3 length equals 13 residues. Germline V CDR1 and CDR2: DFQATT, SNEGSKA (reference sequence). The CDR3 DNA reads as TGCAGTGCTAGAGGGGGCTTCACAGATACGCAGTATTTT. Protein sequence: CSARGGFTDTQYF.

The chain has TRBV11-2 and TRBJ1-1; maybe TRBD1 (6 bases). This CDR3 comprises 17 residues. V lost 4 bases, J lost 11 bases, and 29 bases lay in between. From germline, CDR1 is SGHAT and CDR2 FQNNGV. CDR3 coding DNA: TGTGCCAGCAGCTCGGCCAGGGGCACGCCGAATACCAGATCGGCTTTCTTT. As protein: CASSSARGTPNTRSAFF.

V is TRBV7-2 and J is TRBJ2-3; the match to TRBD2 covers 8 bases. V lost 5 bases to trimming and J lost 0 bases; unmatched junction nucleotides: 10. CDR3 length: 17 residues. CDR1 is SGHTA, CDR2 FQGNSA, per germline. DNA of the CDR3: TGTGCCAGCAGCCGCGGTGCGGGGGGCGCAAGCACAGATACGCAGTATTTT. Its translation: CASSRGAGGASTDTQYF.

The genes are TRBV20-1 and TRBJ2-7, with D possibly matching TRBD1 (6 bases). Trimming took 5 bases from V and 5 from J, leaving 10 bases between them. The CDR3 totals 11 residues. Germline CDR1 and CDR2: DFQATT and SNEGSKA (reference sequence). In DNA, the CDR3 is TGCAGTGCTGGGGGCGAGAACGAGCAGTACTTC. Translated, it gives CSAGGENEQYF.